A single T cell receptor (beta chain) is shown here with its context. This record comes from a study of blood T cell repertoires in COVID-19. At the level of the study: Sites in the United States, Italy and Spain provided acute and convalescent COVID-19 samples. T cells, B-cell-depleted T cells, or PBMCs supplied cDNA or gDNA.

Per the germline V gene, CDR1 is SEHNR and CDR2 is FQNEAQ (reference sequence). CDR3 length equals 16 residues. V was clipped by 2 bases and J by 1 base, with 14 bases between them. Original analysis: Reference gene primer amplification gave estimated nucleated cell counts. The data were produced by immunoSEQ multiplex PCR, yet TCRdb's version contains in-frame clones alone and is incomplete. V and J calls and clone size are copied from that table; D and trimming were computed from the DNA. Of a few hundred thousand clones in the sample, under 90% were seen once. The sample consisted of peripheral blood. The V and J genes are TRBV7-9 and TRBJ2-5; no firm D call. This receptor was identified in a man aged 45-65 years with acute or convalescent COVID-19. CDR3 residues: CASSLNPQQVQETQYF. The CDR3 bases are TGTGCCAGCAGCTTAAACCCCCAGCAGGTCCAAGAGACCCAGTACTTC.